These 16 T cell receptor beta chains share one sample of origin, sequenced in a study of radiation and T cells in renal cell carcinoma. The assay was immunoSEQ multiplex PCR, and TCRdb's table has in-frame clones only and misses some. The profile covers roughly 61,000 clones, with 60% to 85% appearing a single time and around 6.8% taken by the ten largest. The time point was: blood 4 weeks post-SBRT, at nephrectomy. This sample's treatment: 15 Gy SBRT to primary tumor, nephrectomy 4 weeks later. The source material was blood, sampled from a patient whose treatment included radiotherapy and nephrectomy. These receptors came from a man between 60 and 75 years old with renal cell carcinoma.

This chain joins TRBV5-3 and TRBJ1-1; 7 bases line up with TRBD1. TRBV5-3 is flagged as an ORF with uncertain function. The CDR3 sequence is 16 residues long. J lost 4 bases, V lost 3 bases, and 12 bases had no gene match. The CDR3 spells CARSSYRQGAGTEAFF. CDR3 nucleotides: TGTGCCAGAAGCTCGTACCGACAGGGTGCGGGCACTGAAGCTTTCTTT.

This chain connects TRBV5-6 to TRBJ1-2; D is uncertain. Germline lookup yields CDR1 SGHDT and CDR2 YYEEEE. Trimming took 7 bases from V and 4 from J, leaving 29 bases between them. The CDR3 length is 18 residues. CDR3 DNA: TGTGCCAGCGTCACCTTCGGGCAGATTAGACTTAGAGGCTATGGCTACACCTTC. It encodes CASVTFGQIRLRGYGYTF.

The gene calls are TRBV7-9 and TRBJ1-2; no firm D call. Germline V lookup: CDR1 SEHNR, CDR2 FQNEAQ (reference sequence). The CDR3 length is 13 residues. Trimming cost V 3 bases and J 5 bases, with 10 bases left between them. The CDR3 reads CASSFGRTYGYTF. The CDR3 region has the DNA TGTGCCAGCAGCTTCGGACGGACTTATGGCTACACCTTC.

The V gene is TRBV19, the J gene TRBJ2-1; 10 bases fit TRBD2. The trim removed 1 base at V and 4 bases at J, leaving 4 bases unmatched. Germline lookup yields CDR1 LNHDA and CDR2 SQIVND (reference sequence). This CDR3 has 16 residues. In DNA, the CDR3 is TGTGCCAGTAGTATAGTGGGGACTAGCGCTTACAATGAGCAGTTCTTC. Translated, it gives CASSIVGTSAYNEQFF.

V is TRBV6-5 and J is TRBJ1-2; the D gene is possibly TRBD1 (6 bases). The CDR3 covers 16 residues. Germline assignment: CDR1 MNHEY and CDR2 SVGAGI. Trimming pared 0 bases from V and 2 bases from J, leaving 13 bases between. The CDR3 bases are TGTGCCAGCAGTTACTCGCCCTCACAGGGAAACTATGGCTACACCTTC. Its protein product is CASSYSPSQGNYGYTF.

V usage is TRBV2 and J usage is TRBJ1-5; D possibly corresponds to TRBD1 (6 bases). V lost 6 bases and J 6 bases, leaving 15 bases between the germline ends. This CDR3 region has 14 residues. Germline V gene lookup returns CDR1 SNHLY and CDR2 FYNNEI. CDR3 bases: TGTGCCAGCAGCTGGGGGGGGCCCGGTCAGCCCCAGCATTTT. Translating it yields CASSWGGPGQPQHF.

CDR3 loop: CASSLTGSYNEQFF. As DNA, the CDR3 is TGTGCCAGCAGCTTAACTGGCTCCTACAATGAGCAGTTCTTC. The rearrangement uses TRBV7-7 and TRBJ2-1; no clear D gene. CDR1 is SSHAT and CDR2 is FNYEAQ in the germline V gene (reference sequence). The CDR3 contains 14 residues. Trimming took off 2 bases at V and 0 bases at J, with 5 bases between the two ends.

J is TRBJ1-5 and V is TRBV6-4, with 10 bases matching TRBD1. CDR3 length equals 15 residues. Germline loops: CDR1 MRHNA, CDR2 SNTAGT. V shed 4 bases, J shed 6 bases, and the junction held 6 bases outside the gene matches. The CDR3 nucleotides read TGTGCCAGCAGTGGTGGACAGGGGGATGGTCAGCCCCAGCATTTT. Its protein product is CASSGGQGDGQPQHF.

The rearrangement uses TRBV7-8 and TRBJ2-5, with no clear D. This CDR3 has 13 residues. V lost 1 base and J lost 6, with 9 bases in between. The germline V gene has CDR1 SGHVS and CDR2 FQNEAQ. CDR3 in DNA: TGTGCCAGCAGCTTAGTCCTAGGACAGACCCAGTACTTC. Translation gives CASSLVLGQTQYF.

The chain couples TRBV7-9 to TRBJ2-7; possible D gene TRBD1, 5 bases. This CDR3 has 13 amino acids. V lost 3 bases to trimming and J lost 2 bases, with 8 bases between them. In germline, CDR1 is SEHNR, CDR2 FQNEAQ (reference sequence). DNA of the CDR3: TGTGCCAGCAGCTTGACAGCAGCCTACGAGCAGTACGTC. It specifies CASSLTAAYEQYV.

Comment on this clone: The junction differs from germline at one of its ends, possibly a read error. V and J are TRBV7-6 and TRBJ1-1; the D is unclear. CDR3 length: 13 amino acids. Germline V lookup: CDR1 SGHVS, CDR2 FNYEAQ. The CDR3 bases are TGTACCAGCAGCTCATCCCGGGACACTGAAGCTTTCTTT. It specifies CTSSSSRDTEAFF.

The rearrangement joins TRBV7-2 to TRBJ1-2; the D gene is possibly TRBD1 (6 bases). The ends were cut back, 5 bases at V and 1 base at J, with 11 bases in the middle. CDR3 length: 14 amino acids. Germline V gene sequence: CDR1 SGHTA, CDR2 FQGNSA. CDR3 region: CASSHKQGNYGYTF. DNA of the CDR3: TGTGCCAGCAGCCATAAACAGGGTAACTATGGCTACACCTTC. Full variable domain (remainder filled in from reference TRBV7-2 and TRBJ1-2): GAGVSQSPSNKVTEKGKDVELRCDPISGHTALYWYRQSLGQGLEFLIYFQGNSAPDKSGLPSDRFSAERTGGSVSTLTIQRTQQEDSAVYLCASSHKQGNYGYTFGSGTRLTVV.

The rearrangement links TRBV9 to TRBJ1-1; tentative D call: TRBD1 (5 bases). CDR1 SGDLS and CDR2 YYNGEE come from the germline V gene. CDR3 length: 14 amino acids. V was pared by 0 bases and J by 1 base, with 7 bases between. CDR3 nucleotide sequence: TGTGCCAGCAGCGTAGGGACATCGAACACTGAAGCTTTCTTT. The encoded protein is CASSVGTSNTEAFF.

This chain links TRBV5-4 with TRBJ1-1, with 9 bases fitting TRBD1. The CDR3 covers 16 residues. Per the germline V gene, CDR1 is SGHNT and CDR2 is YYREEE (reference sequence). Trimming at V came to 5 bases and at J to 5 bases, leaving 13 bases not matched to a gene. The CDR3 loop reads CASRTGVGQGKTEAFF. CDR3 nucleotides: TGTGCCAGCAGAACCGGGGTAGGACAGGGGAAAACTGAAGCTTTCTTT.

V and J are TRBV10-1 and TRBJ2-7; 7 bases align to TRBD1. This CDR3 comprises 13 residues. Germline trimming cut 5 bases from V and 1 base from J; bases unmatched to any gene: 2. The germline V gene encodes CDR1 WNHNN and CDR2 SYGVQD (reference sequence). The CDR3 DNA is TGCGCCAGCAGTATGGGACAGTCCTACGAGCAGTACTTC. Translating gives CASSMGQSYEQYF.

This CDR3 is CASSLGAWTGELFF. The CDR3 coding sequence is TGTGCCAGCAGCTTAGGGGCGTGGACCGGGGAGCTGTTTTTT. This rearrangement joins TRBV7-3 to TRBJ2-2, with TRBD1 as a possible D gene (5 bases). There are 14 residues in the CDR3. The V end lost 2 bases, the J end lost 5 bases, and 9 bases lay between the germline ends. Germline V gene data show CDR1 as SGHTA and CDR2 as FQGTGA.